A selection of T cell receptor beta chains follows, all from one sample in a study of T-cell memory formation after mild COVID-19. TCRdb ran MiXCR on the 5' RACE reads and lists one entry per CDR3 protein. The sample includes hundreds of thousands of distinct CDR3 sequences, around 15% of them seen just once. Sequencing was carried out using PBMCs or a T cell subset sorted from them (not recorded which). Every receptor here comes from a man between 18 and 35 years old who had mild COVID-19 (a few samples of this study predate the infection). Cell type and time point are not known. The CDR3 runs from the conserved cysteine through the conserved F or W. Size values are once, few and many counts, or a class for expanded clones, and some rows have none.

j_call v_call clone_size cdr3_aa
TRBJ2-1 TRBV7-2 NA CASSLSFGGLNEQFF
TRBJ2-5 TRBV9 NA CASSVPPSSPPQETQYF
TRBJ2-7 TRBV7-8 NA CASVEAGENYEQYF
TRBJ1-1 TRBV7-2 once CASRRGGGTEAFF
TRBJ2-7 TRBV20-1 NA CSARTGPAYEQYF
TRBJ1-5 TRBV2 NA CASSVQGADQPQHF
TRBJ1-5 TRBV12-3/TRBV12-4 NA CASSSTGGPQHF
TRBJ2-5 TRBV2 few CASSDSTSGRDGTQYF
TRBJ1-3 TRBV6-5 NA CASSYAQGLGNTIYF
TRBJ2-1 TRBV5-6 NA CASSLVQDQFF
TRBJ1-6 TRBV6-6 NA CASIEVGNSPLHF
TRBJ1-5 TRBV28 few CASSFKRDNQPQHF
TRBJ2-2 TRBV30 NA CAWNPGQNPGELFF
TRBJ1-1 TRBV10-3 many CAIRLQGNTEAFF
TRBJ2-3 TRBV4-2 many CASSPQTGPDTQYF
TRBJ2-5 TRBV7-8 many CARRRQNQETQYF
TRBJ1-6 TRBV6-6 NA CASSYTAGNNSPLHF
TRBJ1-2 TRBV29-1 NA CSVESPRAHGYTF
TRBJ2-7 TRBV4-3 NA CASSQEGVVPYEQYF
TRBJ2-7 TRBV4-1 NA CASSRAGLAGDLQYF
TRBJ2-1 TRBV7-2 many CASSLIFGVQFF
TRBJ2-1 TRBV4-3 NA CASSQESSGGAGEQFF